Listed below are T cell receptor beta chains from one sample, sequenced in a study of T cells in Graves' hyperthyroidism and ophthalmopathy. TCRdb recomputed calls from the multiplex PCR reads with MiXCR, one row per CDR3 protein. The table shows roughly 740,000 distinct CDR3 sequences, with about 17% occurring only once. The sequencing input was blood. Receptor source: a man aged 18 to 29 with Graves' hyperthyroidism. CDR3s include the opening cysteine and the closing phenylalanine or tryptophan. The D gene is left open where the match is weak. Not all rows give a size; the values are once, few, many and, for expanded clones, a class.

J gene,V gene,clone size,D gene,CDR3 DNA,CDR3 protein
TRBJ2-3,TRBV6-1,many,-,TGTGCCAGCATCAACGGGGCAGATACGCAGTATTTT,CASINGADTQYF
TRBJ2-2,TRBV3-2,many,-,TGTGCCAGCAGCGCTCCGGGACTAGCGGAGGCGAACACCGGGGAGCTGTTTTTT,CASSAPGLAEANTGELFF
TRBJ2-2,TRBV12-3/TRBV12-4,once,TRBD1,TGTGCCAGCAGCCGATACGGACAGGGGGCCGGGGAGCTGTTTTTT,CASSRYGQGAGELFF
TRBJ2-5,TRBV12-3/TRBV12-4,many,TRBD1,TGTGCCAGCAGTCCGGACAGGGGAGAGACCCAGTACTTC,CASSPDRGETQYF
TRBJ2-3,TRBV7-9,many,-,TGTGCCAGCAGCGGTGGTCCAGATACGCAGTATTTT,CASSGGPDTQYF
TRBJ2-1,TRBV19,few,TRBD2,TGTGCCAGTAGTACTTGGACTAGCGGGAGTTACAATGAGCAGTTCTTC,CASSTWTSGSYNEQFF
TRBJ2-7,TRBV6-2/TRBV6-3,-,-,TGTGCCAGCAGTTACACCAGGGGTGCCTACGAGCAGTACTTC,CASSYTRGAYEQYF
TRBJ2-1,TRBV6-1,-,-,TGTGCCAGCAGTGAAGTGGGCCGGGAGTATACCAATGAGCAGTTCTTC,CASSEVGREYTNEQFF
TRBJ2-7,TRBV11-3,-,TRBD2,TGTGCCAGCAGCCGTTATCCCGGGACTAGCGGGAGTCACGAGCAGTACTTC,CASSRYPGTSGSHEQYF
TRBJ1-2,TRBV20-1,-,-,TGCAGTGCTAGAGAAAAAAATGGCTACACCTTC,CSAREKNGYTF
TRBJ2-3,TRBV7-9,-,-,TGTGCCAGCAGCCGTGGGTACACAGATACGCAGTATTTT,CASSRGYTDTQYF
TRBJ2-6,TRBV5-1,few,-,TGCGCCAGCAGCCCTTCGGGCCCAGGGACCCTCTCTGGGGCCAACGTCCTGACTTTC,CASSPSGPGTLSGANVLTF
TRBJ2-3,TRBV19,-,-,TGTGCCAGTAGTTTACGGATCTACCCCTCAGATACGCAGTATTTT,CASSLRIYPSDTQYF
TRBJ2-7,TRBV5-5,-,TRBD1,TGTGCCAGCAGCTTGGGGGACAGGACCTCCTACGAGCAGTACTTC,CASSLGDRTSYEQYF
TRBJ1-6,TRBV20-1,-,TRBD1,TGCGGTGCTCGAGGGCGTACAGGGGACGATTCACCCCTCCACTTT,CGARGRTGDDSPLHF
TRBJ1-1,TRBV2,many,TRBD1,TGTGCCAGCAGTGTAAGGGGACAGGGCCGCTTCGAAGCTTTCTTT,CASSVRGQGRFEAFF
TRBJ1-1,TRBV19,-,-,TGTGCCAGTAGTTTTCGGGGGATTGAAGCTTTCTTT,CASSFRGIEAFF
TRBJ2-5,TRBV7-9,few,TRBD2,TGTGCCAGCAGCTTAGTTCCCCAGCGGGAGGGCCAAGAGACCCAGTACTTC,CASSLVPQREGQETQYF
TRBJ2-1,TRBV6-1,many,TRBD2,TGTGCCAGCAGTGGGGGACTAGCGTTCTACAATGAGCAGTTCTTC,CASSGGLAFYNEQFF
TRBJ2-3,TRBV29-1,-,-,TGCAGCGTTCTGGGACCGAACACAGATACGCAGTATTTT,CSVLGPNTDTQYF
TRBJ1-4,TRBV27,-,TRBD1,TGTGCCAGCAGTTTGGGACAGGGCAGGAGAAAACTGTTTTTT,CASSLGQGRRKLFF
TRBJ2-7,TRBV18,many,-,TGTGCCAGCTCACCATCCCGAACACTGTCCTACGAGCAGTACTTC,CASSPSRTLSYEQYF
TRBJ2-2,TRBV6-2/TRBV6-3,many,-,TGTGCCAGCAGTTACTGGGGGGAGCTGTTTTTT,CASSYWGELFF
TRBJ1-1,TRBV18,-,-,TGTGCCAGCCCACCCGAACAGATTCTCACTGAAGCTTTCTTT,CASPPEQILTEAFF
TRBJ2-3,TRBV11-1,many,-,TGTGCCAGCAGCTTGGACAGTAGCACAGATACGCAGTATTTT,CASSLDSSTDTQYF
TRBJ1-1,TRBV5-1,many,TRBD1,TGCGCCAGCAGCAATCGACAGGGGTACGGCACTGAAGCTTTCTTT,CASSNRQGYGTEAFF
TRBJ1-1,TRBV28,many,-,TGTGCCAGCAGTCTTTTAGCCGGTAACACTGAAGCTTTCTTT,CASSLLAGNTEAFF
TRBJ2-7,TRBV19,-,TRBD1,TGTGCCAGTAGTATAATGTCGGCGGGACAGGCGTTCTACGAGCAGTACTTC,CASSIMSAGQAFYEQYF
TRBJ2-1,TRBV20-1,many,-,TGCAGTGCTAGAGCCAGCAGGGGGGGGAGCAATGAGCAGTTCTTC,CSARASRGGSNEQFF
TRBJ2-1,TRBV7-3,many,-,TGTGCCAGCAGCTTGGACATAAGCTCCTACAATGAGCAGTTCTTC,CASSLDISSYNEQFF
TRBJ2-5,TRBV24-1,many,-,TGTGCCACCAGTGATCCCTCTAGCCAGGGAGAGACCCAGTACTTC,CATSDPSSQGETQYF
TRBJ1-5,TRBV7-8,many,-,TGTGCCAGCAGCTTAGACAAGACAAGACAGCCCCAGCATTTT,CASSLDKTRQPQHF
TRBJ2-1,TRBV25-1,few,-,TGTGCCAGCAGTGACCCACCCCTTTACAATGAGCAGTTCTTC,CASSDPPLYNEQFF
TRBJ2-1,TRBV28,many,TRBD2,TGTGCCAGCAGTTTAGTTAGCGGGAAGGGTGAGCAGTTCTTC,CASSLVSGKGEQFF
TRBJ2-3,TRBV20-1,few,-,TGCAGTGCTAGTAAAGCCCTACTGTATTTT,CSASKALLYF
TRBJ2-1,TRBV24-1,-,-,TGTGCCACCAGTGATTCCGGCAATGAGCAGTTCTTC,CATSDSGNEQFF
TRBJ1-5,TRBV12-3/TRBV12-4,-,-,TGTGCCAGCGGGAACAGGGCCAATCAGCCCCAGCATTTT,CASGNRANQPQHF
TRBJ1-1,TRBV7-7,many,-,TGTGCCAGCAGCTTTGACATGAACACTGAAGCTTTCTTT,CASSFDMNTEAFF
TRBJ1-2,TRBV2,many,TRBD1,TGTGCCAGCAGTGGTAGGACAGGGGGCTCGGGCTATGGCTACACCTTC,CASSGRTGGSGYGYTF
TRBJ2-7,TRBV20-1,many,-,TGCAGTGCCGGCATGGGTCCTGTCAACGAGCAGTACTTC,CSAGMGPVNEQYF
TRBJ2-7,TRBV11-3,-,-,TGTGCCAGCACCCAAGGGGCTGGAACCTACGAGCAGTACTTC,CASTQGAGTYEQYF
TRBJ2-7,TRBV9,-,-,TGTGCCAGCAGCGTAGGGGAGGTTTCCTACGAGCAGTACTTC,CASSVGEVSYEQYF
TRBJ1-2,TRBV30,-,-,TGTGCCTGGACCCCCGGGACGGTATATGGCCACACCTTC,CAWTPGTVYGHTF
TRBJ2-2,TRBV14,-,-,TGTGCCAGCAGCCAAGGGGTCTTCGGGGAGCTGTTTTTT,CASSQGVFGELFF
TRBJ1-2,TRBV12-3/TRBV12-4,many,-,TGTGCCAGCAGTTTCCGGAGAGGCTATGGCTACACCTTC,CASSFRRGYGYTF
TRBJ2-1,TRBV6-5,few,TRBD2,TGTGCCAGCAGTTACTCGGGGGGGTTTCCCTACAATGAGCAGTTCTTC,CASSYSGGFPYNEQFF
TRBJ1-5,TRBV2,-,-,TGTGCCAGCGTCGATCAGATCAATCAGCCCCAGCATTTT,CASVDQINQPQHF
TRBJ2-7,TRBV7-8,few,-,TGTGCCAGCAGCTTAGCAAGGTGGAGGGCCACGGGGTACGAGCAGTACTTC,CASSLARWRATGYEQYF
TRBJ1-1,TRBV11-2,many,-,TGTGCCAGCAGCTTAGTGGACTGGAACACTGAAGCTTTCTTT,CASSLVDWNTEAFF
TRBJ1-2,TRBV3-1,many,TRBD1,TGTGCCAGCAGCCGGGACAGGGGGCAGGATGGCTACACCTTC,CASSRDRGQDGYTF
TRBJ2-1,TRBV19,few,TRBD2,TGTGCCAGTAGTATAGACCTAGCGGGAGGGTCCTACAATGAGCAGTTCTTC,CASSIDLAGGSYNEQFF
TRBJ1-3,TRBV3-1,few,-,TGTGCCAGCATCAAAGGAAACACCATATATTTT,CASIKGNTIYF
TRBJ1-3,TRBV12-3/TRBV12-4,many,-,TGTGCCAGCAGTACCGACGGGGCCACCGGAAACACCATATATTTT,CASSTDGATGNTIYF